Included here is one T cell receptor beta chain sequence, with context. V was trimmed by 3 bases and J by 1 base, leaving 7 bases between them. CDR3 length: 14 residues. Germline CDR1 and CDR2: SGHRS and YFSETQ. The data stem from a study of shared clonotypes between healthy human individuals. Caucasian adults residing in Nashville, Tennessee made up all the donors. Profiled with immunoSEQ multiplex PCR; TCRdb holds only in-frame clones, not every one. The data show 2,500,000 or so clones, more than 85% seen once. The sample comprised naive CD4+ T cells from PBMCs. The subset denotes: CD45RA+ positively selected. The receptor comes from a man aged 18 to 29 in good health. Some clones in this sample may be carry-over from other donors' samples. V usage is TRBV5-1 and J usage is TRBJ2-2, with TRBD2 as a possible D gene (5 bases). CDR3 DNA sequence: TGCGCCAGCAGCTCGGGGTTGAACACCGGGGAGCTGTTTTTT. Translation gives CASSSGLNTGELFF.